Below, 26 T cell receptor beta chains from the same sample are listed, as sequenced in a study of cytomegalovirus exposure and HLA in healthy donors. The PCR ran on 60 Vbeta and 13 Jbeta primers. Assay used: immunoSEQ multiplex PCR; TCRdb lists only in-frame clones, some missing. This repertoire shows 150,000 or so clones, over 70% found once; its top ten account for 2.5% to 3.5%. The specimen sequenced was PBMCs. These receptors all stem from a woman between 45 and 60 years old in good health and CMV-seropositive.

This clone was detected only once. The rearrangement uses TRBV9 and TRBJ2-6, with a tentative D call TRBD1 (6 bases). The CDR3 covers 15 residues. The germline V gene has CDR1 SGDLS and CDR2 YYNGEE. Between the trimmed V and J ends, which lost 2 bases and 2 bases, there was a span of 8 bases. CDR3 nucleotides: TGTGCCAGCAGCGTCAGGGGTGCTGGGGCCAACGTCCTGACTTTC. This translates into CASSVRGAGANVLTF. The full variable domain, in which reference TRBV9 and TRBJ2-6 provide the parts outside the CDR3, is DSGVTQTPKHLITATGQRVTLRCSPRSGDLSVYWYQQSLDQGLQFLIQYYNGEERAKGNILERFSAQQFPDLHSELNLSSLELGDSALYFCASSVRGAGANVLTFGAGSRLTVL.

The chain links TRBV28 to TRBJ2-7; TRBD2 is a possible D gene (7 bases). CDR1 is MDHEN, CDR2 SYDVKM, per germline. Trimming removed 8 bases at V and 2 bases at J, with 19 bases between. CDR3 size: 15 residues. This CDR3 reads CASLRPGGAAYEQYF. Written as DNA, the CDR3 is TGTGCCAGCCTCCGGCCGGGGGGCGCGGCCTACGAGCAGTACTTC.

J is TRBJ1-1 and V is TRBV6-5, with TRBD1 matching over 7 bases. The CDR3 sequence is 13 residues long. The ends lost 2 bases at V and 7 bases at J; junction bases unmatched: 4. In germline, CDR1 is MNHEY, CDR2 SVGAGI. CDR3 nucleotides: TGTGCCAGCAGTTACGGGACAGACCTTGAAGCTTTCTTT. Translated, it gives CASSYGTDLEAFF.

The chain employs TRBV7-3 and TRBJ2-1; D unclear. V was trimmed by 3 bases and J by 0 bases, leaving 9 bases between them. CDR1 SGHTA and CDR2 FQGTGA come from the germline V gene. This CDR3 contains 15 residues. The CDR3 protein is CASSLAATSYNEQFF. The CDR3 nucleotides read TGTGCCAGCAGCTTGGCGGCTACCTCCTACAATGAGCAGTTCTTC.

V gene TRBV30 combines with J gene TRBJ1-2, with a tentative D call TRBD1 (5 bases). The CDR3 sequence is 12 residues long. Trimming shortened V by 4 bases and J by 5 bases, and 11 bases separated the two germline ends. The germline V gene has CDR1 GTSNPN and CDR2 SVGIG (reference sequence). CDR3 amino acids: CAWTTGEYGYTF. CDR3 coding DNA: TGTGCCTGGACCACGGGGGAATATGGCTACACCTTC.

The chain has TRBV19 and TRBJ2-2; D is undetermined. V dropped 5 bases and J dropped 4 bases, with 8 bases sitting between them. This CDR3 contains 13 residues. CDR1 LNHDA and CDR2 SQIVND come from the germline V gene (reference sequence). The chain's CDR3 is CASSLQVTGELFF. Written as DNA, the CDR3 is TGTGCCAGTAGTTTGCAGGTCACCGGGGAGCTGTTTTTT.

This clone was seen just once. A read error may account for a junction end that differs from germline. The V and J genes are TRBV27 and TRBJ2-7; a weak D match, TRBD2 (5 bases). CDR1 MNHEY and CDR2 SMNVEV come from the germline V gene (reference sequence). The CDR3 length is 15 residues. CDR3 sequence reads: CASSLALAQSYGQYF. The DNA of the CDR3 is TGTGCCAGCAGTTTAGCGCTAGCCCAAAGCTACGGGCAGTACTTC.

The rearrangement uses TRBV9 and TRBJ1-5; D call uncertain. Trimming removed 0 bases from V and 7 bases from J, with 11 bases in between. Germline V gene data show CDR1 as SGDLS and CDR2 as YYNGEE. The CDR3 is made up of 14 amino acids. CDR3 in amino acids: CASSVVGRKQPQHF. The CDR3 DNA reads as TGTGCCAGCAGCGTAGTGGGCAGAAAGCAGCCCCAGCATTTT.

The J gene is TRBJ1-2, the V gene TRBV2, with 11 bases matching TRBD1. The CDR3 runs 13 residues. The germline V gene has CDR1 SNHLY and CDR2 FYNNEI. The ends lost 5 bases at V and 8 bases at J; junction bases unmatched: 4. For the CDR3, the DNA is TGTGCCAGCAGTTCGGACAGGGGGCAGGGCTACACCTTC. Translating it yields CASSSDRGQGYTF.

V is TRBV9 and J is TRBJ1-2, with a tentative D call TRBD1 (6 bases). Trimming shortened V by 0 bases and J by 7 bases, and 10 bases separated the two germline ends. The CDR3 is made up of 13 amino acids. Germline assignment: CDR1 SGDLS and CDR2 YYNGEE. For the CDR3, the DNA is TGTGCCAGCAGCGTAGAGGGGGAAGGTGGCTACACCTTC. Its protein is CASSVEGEGGYTF.

The chain carries TRBV2 and TRBJ2-1; 15 bases match TRBD2. Per the germline V gene, CDR1 is SNHLY and CDR2 is FYNNEI. This CDR3 contains 15 residues. Losses at the gene ends were 7 bases for V and 16 bases for J; bases not matched to a gene: 14. The CDR3 bases are TGTGCCAGCACCCCAGACGGACTAGCGGGGGGGCTTTGTTTCTTC. Its translation is CASTPDGLAGGLCFF.

V is TRBV4-2 and J is TRBJ1-1; 8 bases line up with TRBD1. The V gene end was trimmed by 0 bases and the J gene end by 9 bases; junction bases not matched to a gene: 6. This CDR3 is 14 amino acids long. Germline assignment: CDR1 LGHNA and CDR2 YNFKEQ. Here the CDR3 DNA reads TGTGCCAGCAGCCAAGATCGGGACAGGTTACAAGCTTTCTTT. This codes for CASSQDRDRLQAFF.

V and J are TRBV18 and TRBJ1-2; 9 nucleotides align to TRBD1. J gave up 5 bases and V 5 bases, and 15 bases lay outside the gene matches. This CDR3 spans 17 amino acids. CDR1 is KGHSH and CDR2 is LQKENI in the germline V gene. The CDR3 DNA is TGTGCCAGCTCAGCTTCCTACGGGACAGGGTCCTCTTATGGCTACACCTTC. Encoded protein: CASSASYGTGSSYGYTF. Full variable domain (outside the CDR3, taken from reference TRBV18 and TRBJ1-2): NAGVMQNPRHLVRRRGQEARLRCSPMKGHSHVYWYRQLPEEGLKFMVYLQKENIIDESGMPKERFSAEFPKEGPSILRIQQVVRGDSAAYFCASSASYGTGSSYGYTFGSGTRLTVV.

This clone was seen only once. V gene TRBV4-1 combines with J gene TRBJ2-5, with D tentatively TRBD1 (6 bases). Trimming stripped 3 bases from V and 5 bases from J, with 25 bases between. In germline, CDR1 is MGHRA, CDR2 YSYEKL. The CDR3 spans 18 residues. The CDR3 coding sequence is TGCGCCAGCAGCCACGGTAGGATGGGACGGACAGCTTTGGAGACCCAGTACTTC. It codes for CASSHGRMGRTALETQYF.

V and J are TRBV4-3 and TRBJ1-4; no definite D call. V dropped 1 base and J dropped 5 bases, with 14 bases sitting between them. CDR3 length: 16 residues. Germline CDR1 is LGHNA and CDR2 is YSLEER. The CDR3 protein is CASSQVVSGSNEKLFF. The CDR3 nucleotides are TGCGCCAGCAGCCAAGTAGTATCCGGGTCGAATGAAAAACTGTTTTTT.

As regards this clone: Other DNA sequences within the sample encode an identical CDR3. The genes are TRBV30 and TRBJ2-7; TRBD1 agrees at 8 bases. Germline V CDR1 and CDR2: GTSNPN, SVGIG (reference sequence). The CDR3 consists of 14 residues. V gave up 2 bases and J gave up 2 bases; unmatched junction bases: 5. CDR3 sequence reads: CAWSKGTGAYEQYF. Written as DNA, the CDR3 is TGTGCCTGGAGTAAAGGGACAGGCGCCTACGAGCAGTACTTC.

V usage is TRBV29-1 and J usage is TRBJ2-1, with D possibly TRBD1 on 5 matching bases. V shed 7 bases and J shed 6 bases, with 13 bases lying between them. Germline V gene lookup returns CDR1 SQVTM and CDR2 ANQGSEA. This CDR3 is built from 12 residues. CDR3: CSAGSQSNEQFF. CDR3 nucleotides: TGCAGCGCAGGGTCCCAGAGCAATGAGCAGTTCTTC.

The V gene is TRBV14, the J gene TRBJ2-2, with D perhaps matching TRBD1 (6 bases). The germline V gene encodes CDR1 SGHDN and CDR2 FVKESK. V was cut by 2 bases and J by 8 bases, with 18 bases left in between. There are 16 residues in the CDR3. For the CDR3, the DNA is TGTGCCAGCAGCCAACCCAAGGACAGTTTGTTGGGGGAGCTGTTTTTT. It codes for CASSQPKDSLLGELFF.

CDR3 residues: CASSHYRAVSTEAFF. Here the CDR3 DNA reads TGTGCCAGCAGTCATTACAGGGCTGTGAGCACTGAAGCTTTCTTT. The chain links TRBV2 to TRBJ1-1; a weak D match, TRBD1 (6 bases). Germline CDR1 and CDR2: SNHLY and FYNNEI. The CDR3 length is 15 residues. Between the trimmed V and J ends, which lost 5 bases and 4 bases, there was a span of 17 bases. The full variable domain, rest sourced from reference TRBV2 and TRBJ1-1, is EPEVTQTPSHQVTQMGQEVILRCVPISNHLYFYWYRQILGQKVEFLVSFYNNEISEKSEIFDDQFSVERPDGSNFTLKIRSTKLEDSAMYFCASSHYRAVSTEAFFGQGTRLTVV.

This clone has a single count. The gene calls are TRBV6-1 and TRBJ2-7, with 7 bases lining up with TRBD1. The CDR3 covers 15 residues. The germline gives CDR1 MNHNS, CDR2 SASEGT. Unmatched junction bases numbered 6, after V lost 4 bases and J lost 0 bases. CDR3: CASSGWTGNSYEQYF. DNA for the CDR3: TGTGCCAGCAGTGGCTGGACAGGAAACTCCTACGAGCAGTACTTC.

The chain combines TRBV18 with TRBJ1-1; D is perhaps TRBD1 (5 bases). The germline CDR1 and CDR2 sequences are KGHSH and LQKENI. This CDR3 spans 14 amino acids. V was clipped by 2 bases and J by 5 bases, with 12 bases between them. The CDR3 spells CASSPGTGETEAFF. CDR3 DNA: TGTGCCAGCTCACCAGGCACGGGGGAAACTGAAGCTTTCTTT.

The chain employs TRBV19 and TRBJ2-1; 14 nucleotides agree with TRBD2. Losses at the gene ends were 6 bases for V and 7 bases for J; bases not matched to a gene: 8. This CDR3 has 16 amino acids. Germline V gene sequence: CDR1 LNHDA, CDR2 SQIVND (reference sequence). The CDR3 DNA follows: TGTGCCAGTAGGAGGACTAGCGGGGGGTGGGGGAATGAGCAGTTCTTC. Translating gives CASRRTSGGWGNEQFF.

About this clone itself: The sample holds other DNA sequences that translate to the same CDR3. The CDR3 coding sequence is TGTGCCAGCAGTCGGGGGGGTGAAGCTTTCTTT. Residues: CASSRGGEAFF. The chain uses TRBV7-8 and TRBJ1-1; a weak D match, TRBD1 (5 bases). Per germline, CDR1 SGHVS and CDR2 FQNEAQ. This CDR3 region has 11 residues. The V end was cut by 6 bases, the J end by 7 bases, with 9 bases between.

The chain carries TRBV28 and TRBJ1-2, with D perhaps matching TRBD1 (5 bases). There are 13 residues in the CDR3. V shed 8 bases and J shed 2 bases, with 12 bases lying between them. Germline CDR1 MDHEN, CDR2 SYDVKM. CDR3 in DNA: TGTGCCAGCGAGAAAGGGGTAAACTATGGCTACACCTTC. The encoded protein is CASEKGVNYGYTF.

The chain has TRBV19 and TRBJ2-7; 7 bases match TRBD1. Germline trimming cut 5 bases from V and 3 bases from J; bases unmatched to any gene: 4. CDR3 size: 13 residues. Looked up from germline, CDR1 is LNHDA and CDR2 is SQIVND (reference sequence). Here the CDR3 DNA reads TGTGCCAGTAGTGGAAGACAGGGCTACGAGCAGTACTTC. Translating it yields CASSGRQGYEQYF.

The genes are TRBV28 and TRBJ2-3; no firm D call. The CDR3 extends over 15 amino acids. The germline gives CDR1 MDHEN, CDR2 SYDVKM. The V gene lost 5 bases and the J gene lost 2 bases, with 14 bases spanning the gap. The CDR3 region is CASSATGFLTDTQYF. CDR3 bases: TGTGCCAGCAGTGCCACCGGGTTCCTCACAGATACGCAGTATTTT.